This T cell receptor beta chain was recovered during a study of spatial heterogeneity in lung cancer. Overall study: Sequencing consistently turned up more beta-chain sequences than alpha-chain sequences.

In its sample, this clonotype was seen many times. Time point defined: sample taken at primary tumor resection. The study sequenced unsorted whole RNA from tumor, nontumor lung or frozen PBMC. V lost 2 bases, J lost 6 bases, and 16 bases lay in between. The length of the CDR3 is 15 residues. In germline, CDR1 is SNHLY, CDR2 FYNNEI. TCRdb recomputed calls from the 5' RACE reads with MiXCR, one row per CDR3 protein. The repertoire holds approximately 47,000 distinct CDR3 sequences, with roughly 7.6% as singletons. Material: PBMCs, obtained at surgery. This TCR was sampled from a female donor with early-stage non-small cell lung cancer. The chain has TRBV2 and TRBJ1-1; weak D call: TRBD1 (5 bases). As DNA, the CDR3 is TGTGCCAGCAGTGAATTGGGGCGCTCATACCCTGAAGCTTTCTTT. Its protein is CASSELGRSYPEAFF.